There are many counts of the clone carrying this T cell receptor (beta chain). With 4 bases clipped from V and 5 bases from J, the junction kept 3 bases outside the gene matches. The CDR3 runs to 13 residues. Germline V lookup: CDR1 MGHRA, CDR2 YSYEKL. It was with 60 Vbeta and 13 Jbeta primers that the PCR ran. Here immunoSEQ multiplex PCR was the method, and the copy in TCRdb shows in-frame clones only, minus some. The sample lists 100,000 to 150,000 clones; about 73% were seen once. The sample belongs to a study of cytomegalovirus exposure and HLA in healthy donors. This receptor was taken from a woman aged 45 to 65 in good health and CMV-seropositive. This sequence joins TRBV4-1 and TRBJ2-5, with 8 bases matching TRBD1. The sample taken for sequencing was PBMCs. Written as DNA, the CDR3 is TGCGCCAGCAGCCCCCAGGGGGCGGAGACCCAGTACTTC. It specifies CASSPQGAETQYF.